The rows below give T cell receptor beta chains drawn from one sample of a study of CD8 T cells in Susac syndrome. In TCRdb, the immunoSEQ multiplex PCR reads were re-called with MiXCR into one record per CDR3 protein. Among 95,000 to 150,000 distinct CDR3 sequences, over 90% were seen once, and the ten largest hold approximately 0.15%. Material: CD4+ T cells from PBMCs. The receptor source for this set is a human donor with Susac syndrome. Each CDR3 is given with its conserved first and last residue. A D gene is named only where the DNA matches it firmly. Size is omitted from some rows. Given values are once, few, many or a class for expanded clones.

v_gene: TRBV29-1; abundance: .; len: 11; j_gene: TRBJ2-5; d_gene: .; CDR3nt: TGCAGCGTTTCTCCTGGGGAGACCCAGTACTTC; CDR3aa: CSVSPGETQYF
v_gene: TRBV29-1; abundance: .; len: 11; j_gene: TRBJ2-3; d_gene: .; CDR3nt: TGCAGCGTTGGGGGCACAGATACGCAGTATTTT; CDR3aa: CSVGGTDTQYF
v_gene: TRBV27; abundance: .; len: 14; j_gene: TRBJ2-5; d_gene: .; CDR3nt: TGTGCCAGCAGCAACGGACGGCAACAAGAGACCCAGTACTTC; CDR3aa: CASSNGRQQETQYF
v_gene: TRBV4-3; abundance: .; len: 13; j_gene: TRBJ2-7; d_gene: .; CDR3nt: TGCGCCAGCAGCCAAGATATCCCCTACGAGCAGTACTTC; CDR3aa: CASSQDIPYEQYF
v_gene: TRBV6-2/TRBV6-3; abundance: .; len: 19; j_gene: TRBJ2-7; d_gene: TRBD2; CDR3nt: TGTGCCAGCAGTTACTCCTCTAGGACTAGCGGGAGTATATCCTACGAGCAGTACTTC; CDR3aa: CASSYSSRTSGSISYEQYF
v_gene: TRBV9; abundance: .; len: 17; j_gene: TRBJ2-7; d_gene: .; CDR3nt: TGTGCCAGCAGGGTACCACGTCTTGGGGACACTATCTACGAGCAGTACTTC; CDR3aa: CASRVPRLGDTIYEQYF
v_gene: TRBV5-1; abundance: .; len: 13; j_gene: TRBJ1-2; d_gene: .; CDR3nt: TGCGCCAGCAGCTTGGTCGGGGAAGGTGGCTACACCTTC; CDR3aa: CASSLVGEGGYTF
v_gene: TRBV5-5; abundance: .; len: 14; j_gene: TRBJ1-1; d_gene: .; CDR3nt: TGTGCCAGCAGCTCCACAGGTTCTAACACTGAAGCTTTCTTT; CDR3aa: CASSSTGSNTEAFF
v_gene: TRBV5-1; abundance: .; len: 18; j_gene: TRBJ2-3; d_gene: TRBD1; CDR3nt: TGCGCCAGCAGCCCCGACCCCCACGGACAGGGGGGCACAGATACGCAGTATTTT; CDR3aa: CASSPDPHGQGGTDTQYF
v_gene: TRBV18; abundance: .; len: 13; j_gene: TRBJ2-7; d_gene: TRBD1; CDR3nt: TGTGCCAGCTCACCCCTACAGGGGTCCGAGCAGTACTTC; CDR3aa: CASSPLQGSEQYF
v_gene: TRBV30; abundance: .; len: 13; j_gene: TRBJ2-1; d_gene: .; CDR3nt: TGTGCCTGGAGACGGGACTCCTACAATGAGCAGTTCTTC; CDR3aa: CAWRRDSYNEQFF
v_gene: TRBV24-1; abundance: .; len: 13; j_gene: TRBJ2-5; d_gene: .; CDR3nt: TGTGCCACCAGTGATGCAGGGCGAGAGACCCAGTACTTC; CDR3aa: CATSDAGRETQYF
v_gene: TRBV30; abundance: once; len: 12; j_gene: TRBJ2-7; d_gene: .; CDR3nt: TGTGCCTGGACTCGGGCGTCCTACGAGCAGTACTTC; CDR3aa: CAWTRASYEQYF
v_gene: TRBV20-1; abundance: .; len: 15; j_gene: TRBJ2-1; d_gene: .; CDR3nt: TGCAGTGCTAGGTTAGGAGGACTCCCCTACAATGAGCAGTTCTTC; CDR3aa: CSARLGGLPYNEQFF
v_gene: TRBV28; abundance: .; len: 16; j_gene: TRBJ2-2; d_gene: .; CDR3nt: TGTGCCAGCAGTGAGTCGGGGGGCTCGAACACCGGGGAGCTGTTTTTT; CDR3aa: CASSESGGSNTGELFF
v_gene: TRBV6-5; abundance: .; len: 14; j_gene: TRBJ1-1; d_gene: .; CDR3nt: TGTGCCAGCAGTCAAACAGGGATCAGGACTGAAGCTTTCTTT; CDR3aa: CASSQTGIRTEAFF
v_gene: TRBV29-1; abundance: .; len: 14; j_gene: TRBJ1-1; d_gene: .; CDR3nt: TGCAGCGGTTCGAAGGGGCCCCTGAACACTGAAGCTTTCTTT; CDR3aa: CSGSKGPLNTEAFF
v_gene: TRBV9; abundance: .; len: 15; j_gene: TRBJ1-2; d_gene: TRBD1; CDR3nt: TGTGCCAGCAGCCCGGCCCCAGGGGGCAACTATGGCTACACCTTC; CDR3aa: CASSPAPGGNYGYTF
v_gene: TRBV2; abundance: .; len: 14; j_gene: TRBJ2-7; d_gene: .; CDR3nt: TGTGCCAGCAGTGAGCAGGGATCCCCCTACGAGCAGTACTTC; CDR3aa: CASSEQGSPYEQYF
v_gene: TRBV7-8; abundance: .; len: 16; j_gene: TRBJ2-6; d_gene: .; CDR3nt: TGTGCCAGCAGCTTTAGGGAATACTCTGGGGCCAACGTCCTGACTTTC; CDR3aa: CASSFREYSGANVLTF
v_gene: TRBV2; abundance: .; len: 15; j_gene: TRBJ2-2; d_gene: TRBD2; CDR3nt: TGTGCCAGCAAGCCGGGACTAGCGAAGTTCGGGGAGCTGTTTTTT; CDR3aa: CASKPGLAKFGELFF
v_gene: TRBV28; abundance: .; len: 16; j_gene: TRBJ2-5; d_gene: TRBD2; CDR3nt: TGTGCCAGCAGTTTCATACTAGCGGGAGGGCGAGAGACCCAGTACTTC; CDR3aa: CASSFILAGGRETQYF
v_gene: TRBV12-3/TRBV12-4; abundance: .; len: 15; j_gene: TRBJ1-4; d_gene: .; CDR3nt: TGTGCCAGCAGTGACCCTAGGGGGGGAGGCGAAAAACTGTTTTTT; CDR3aa: CASSDPRGGGEKLFF
v_gene: TRBV7-9; abundance: .; len: 14; j_gene: TRBJ2-5; d_gene: .; CDR3nt: TGTGCCAGCAGCTTGAGGACAGAACAAGAGACCCAGTACTTC; CDR3aa: CASSLRTEQETQYF
v_gene: TRBV20-1; abundance: .; len: 13; j_gene: TRBJ2-7; d_gene: .; CDR3nt: TGCAGTGCTCAGGGACTTAAGTTCTACGAGCAGTACTTC; CDR3aa: CSAQGLKFYEQYF
v_gene: TRBV5-1; abundance: .; len: 13; j_gene: TRBJ2-1; d_gene: .; CDR3nt: TGCGCCAGCAGCTCGGTTTTGGGTAGCGAGCAGTTCTTC; CDR3aa: CASSSVLGSEQFF
v_gene: TRBV30; abundance: .; len: 11; j_gene: TRBJ2-5; d_gene: .; CDR3nt: TGTGCCTGGAGCCACGGGGAGACCCAGTACTTC; CDR3aa: CAWSHGETQYF
v_gene: TRBV20-1; abundance: .; len: 14; j_gene: TRBJ1-5; d_gene: TRBD1; CDR3nt: TGCAGTGCTATCTTCAGGGGGGTCAATCAGCCCCAGCATTTT; CDR3aa: CSAIFRGVNQPQHF
v_gene: TRBV5-1; abundance: .; len: 14; j_gene: TRBJ2-7; d_gene: .; CDR3nt: TGCGCCAGCAGCGCCTCGACGGGCGTCTACGAGCAGTACTTC; CDR3aa: CASSASTGVYEQYF
v_gene: TRBV29-1; abundance: .; len: 12; j_gene: TRBJ2-1; d_gene: .; CDR3nt: TGCAGCGTTGACCTCCTGAGGGGTGAGCAGTTCTTC; CDR3aa: CSVDLLRGEQFF
v_gene: TRBV20-1; abundance: .; len: 11; j_gene: TRBJ2-1; d_gene: .; CDR3nt: TGCAGTGCCACAACCAACAATGAGCAGTTCTTC; CDR3aa: CSATTNNEQFF
v_gene: TRBV2; abundance: .; len: 11; j_gene: TRBJ1-2; d_gene: .; CDR3nt: TGTGCCAGCAGCGGACCCTATGGCTACACCTTC; CDR3aa: CASSGPYGYTF
v_gene: TRBV20-1; abundance: .; len: 12; j_gene: TRBJ2-7; d_gene: .; CDR3nt: TGCAGTGCCACGGGACTCTACTACGAGCAGTACTTC; CDR3aa: CSATGLYYEQYF
v_gene: TRBV27; abundance: .; len: 12; j_gene: TRBJ2-3; d_gene: .; CDR3nt: TGTGCCAGCAGGAAGAGCACAGATACGCAGTATTTT; CDR3aa: CASRKSTDTQYF
v_gene: TRBV6-2/TRBV6-3; abundance: .; len: 14; j_gene: TRBJ1-5; d_gene: .; CDR3nt: TGTGCCAGCAGTTACTCGTGGGAGGGCCAGCCCCAGCATTTT; CDR3aa: CASSYSWEGQPQHF
v_gene: TRBV6-5; abundance: .; len: 14; j_gene: TRBJ1-1; d_gene: .; CDR3nt: TGTGCCAGCAACCCCCGCCCACTTGGGACTGAAGCTTTCTTT; CDR3aa: CASNPRPLGTEAFF
v_gene: TRBV11-2; abundance: .; len: 15; j_gene: TRBJ2-1; d_gene: .; CDR3nt: TGTGCCAGCAGCCCCGAGGGGGGAGGGCCGGGTGAGCAGTTCTTC; CDR3aa: CASSPEGGGPGEQFF
v_gene: TRBV12-3/TRBV12-4; abundance: .; len: 16; j_gene: TRBJ2-5; d_gene: TRBD2; CDR3nt: TGTGCCAGCAGTTCCTTTTCGACTAGCGGGAGAGAGACCCAGTACTTC; CDR3aa: CASSSFSTSGRETQYF
v_gene: TRBV18; abundance: .; len: 15; j_gene: TRBJ2-1; d_gene: TRBD2; CDR3nt: TGTGCCAGCTCACCAAGACTAGCGAGCTACAATGAGCAGTTCTTC; CDR3aa: CASSPRLASYNEQFF
v_gene: TRBV28; abundance: once; len: 13; j_gene: TRBJ1-5; d_gene: .; CDR3nt: TGTGCCAGCAGTTCCCGGGGGACCGAGCCCCAGCATTTT; CDR3aa: CASSSRGTEPQHF
v_gene: TRBV7-7; abundance: .; len: 17; j_gene: TRBJ1-5; d_gene: .; CDR3nt: TGTGCTAGCAGCTTAGCGGCCCTCAGAGGAAGCAATCAGCCCCAGCATTTT; CDR3aa: CASSLAALRGSNQPQHF
v_gene: TRBV6-6; abundance: .; len: 15; j_gene: TRBJ2-1; d_gene: TRBD2; CDR3nt: TGTGCCAGCAGGACCGGGACTAGCGGGAGATATGAGCAGTTCTTC; CDR3aa: CASRTGTSGRYEQFF
v_gene: TRBV15; abundance: .; len: 16; j_gene: TRBJ2-2; d_gene: .; CDR3nt: TGTGCCACCAGCAGACGTTGGACTGCTAACACCGGGGAGCTGTTTTTT; CDR3aa: CATSRRWTANTGELFF
v_gene: TRBV12-3/TRBV12-4; abundance: .; len: 15; j_gene: TRBJ2-3; d_gene: TRBD2; CDR3nt: TGTGCCAGCAGTTTAACTAGCGGGAGCACAGATACGCAGTATTTT; CDR3aa: CASSLTSGSTDTQYF
v_gene: TRBV11-2; abundance: .; len: 14; j_gene: TRBJ1-4; d_gene: .; CDR3nt: TGTGCCAGCAGCTTAGATGCTTCGGGCGAAAAACTGTTTTTT; CDR3aa: CASSLDASGEKLFF
v_gene: TRBV28; abundance: .; len: 14; j_gene: TRBJ2-7; d_gene: .; CDR3nt: TGTGCCAGCAGTCGGGCCTCTGGAGTCGACGAGCAGTACTTC; CDR3aa: CASSRASGVDEQYF
v_gene: TRBV12-3/TRBV12-4; abundance: .; len: 14; j_gene: TRBJ2-5; d_gene: TRBD2; CDR3nt: TGTGCCAGCAGTTTGAGACTAGCGGAGGCAACCCAGTACTTC; CDR3aa: CASSLRLAEATQYF
v_gene: TRBV29-1; abundance: .; len: 13; j_gene: TRBJ1-4; d_gene: .; CDR3nt: TGCAGCGTTGCGCAGGATACTAATGAAAAACTGTTTTTT; CDR3aa: CSVAQDTNEKLFF